The 3 T cell receptor beta chains presented below share a single source sample, sequenced in a study of T cells in Graves' hyperthyroidism and ophthalmopathy. From RNA transcripts, TCR beta CDR3 regions were amplified. The HTBI set primed first-round TCR CDR3 RT-PCR. In TCRdb, the multiplex PCR reads were re-called with MiXCR into one record per CDR3 protein. The data contain about 680,000 distinct CDR3 sequences, under 45% of them seen just once; the ten biggest clones take up around 31%. Sequencing was carried out using blood. Receptors originate from a woman in her thirties or forties with Graves' hyperthyroidism.

This clonotype was seen a few times. The chain couples TRBV6-2 or TRBV6-3 to TRBJ1-3; D is ambiguous. The CDR3 sequence is 14 residues long. Germline lookup yields CDR1 MNHEY and CDR2 SVGEGT. Trimming left V 6 bases short and J 2 bases short, with 11 bases between. CDR3: CASSSPQPGNTIYF. Here the CDR3 DNA reads TGTGCCAGCAGCTCCCCTCAGCCTGGAAACACCATATATTTT.

This clonotype has just a few counts. The rearrangement uses TRBV12-3 or TRBV12-4 and TRBJ1-1, with TRBD1 matching over 7 bases. V dropped 6 bases and J dropped 1; count of bases not matched to a gene: 5. The CDR3 sequence is 14 residues long. The CDR3: CASRLTGANTEAFF. The CDR3 bases are TGTGCCAGCAGGTTAACAGGGGCGAACACTGAAGCTTTCTTT.

The chain employs TRBV6-5 and TRBJ1-5; the match to TRBD1 covers 10 bases. The CDR3 has 15 residues. Germline-derived CDR1 and CDR2 are MNHEY and SVGAGI. V lost 4 bases, J lost 7 bases, and 7 bases stayed unmatched. The CDR3 protein is CASSLPDRGPQPQHF. CDR3 nucleotides: TGTGCCAGCAGTTTACCAGACAGGGGGCCGCAGCCCCAGCATTTT.